This TCR beta chain was observed in a study of vaccination effects on CD4 cells after COVID-19. This table comes from immunoSEQ multiplex PCR, and its TCRdb copy is limited to in-frame clones, with some not included. The repertoire holds under 40,000 clones, with 73% as singletons. Of note for this clone: Antigen unknown.

CD4+ T cells specific for antigen were expanded with viral peptide pools by the ViraFEST assay before sequencing. An approximately 10-day culture period preceded the isolation of CD4+ T cells. Absence of prior SARS-CoV-2 infection characterized the vaccine recipients, who showed negative nucleocapsid antibodies. It was with roughly 9.5 IU/ml IL-2 and about 10 ug/ml peptides that around 1.8 million PBMC per well were cultured. Each culture had half its medium swapped for IL-2 medium on days 3 and 7. The TCR sequence derives from a human donor who received a COVID-19 vaccine. The input for sequencing was CD4+ T cells from PBMCs cultured with HCoV-OC43 spike peptides, taken before COVID-19 vaccination. Subset of the sample: HCoV-OC43 spike overlapping peptide pool stimulation.

The CDR3 DNA reads TGTGCCACCCGGCAGGGGACCGACAATGAGCAGTTCTTC. Translation gives CATRQGTDNEQFF. J is TRBJ2-1 and V is TRBV10-3, with D possibly matching TRBD1 (6 bases). Germline V gene lookup returns CDR1 ENHRY and CDR2 SYGVKD. V lost 10 bases and J lost 5, with 15 bases in between. The CDR3 consists of 13 residues.